The source of this T cell receptor (beta chain) is a study of T cell repertoires in cytomegalovirus infection. Study in general: Recently identified HLA-C-restricted CMV epitopes were among the peptides used. Indicated by public TCR beta signatures were CMV infection and matching HLA type. Study-wide results and limits: Within the response measured ex vivo, HLA-C-restricted CMV-specific TCR beta clonotypes were dominant. People with CMV and the relevant HLA were identified by cumulative public TCR beta family frequency.

Including both end residues, the CDR3 is 14 amino acids long. The germline gives CDR1 LNHDA, CDR2 SQIVND (reference sequence). TCRdb re-analysed the reads in MiXCR, keeping a single row per CDR3 protein. The sample lists around 570,000 distinct CDR3 sequences; approximately 40% were seen once. As concerns this clonotype: What it binds is not known. No conserved phenylalanine or tryptophan is present at the end of the CDR3, so a read error is the likely explanation. The DNA is left out, because the CDR3 cannot be placed on it with certainty; the CDR3 is given as TCRdb lists it.

The source material was cultured PBMCs, sampled from culture after CMV antigen stimulation. The origin of this receptor is a human donor in good health (CMV status not recorded). Some clones in this sample may be carry-over from other donors' samples. V is TRBV19 and J is TRBJ1-2; the tabulated D call, TRBD1, remains unverified against the DNA. CDR3 sequence reads: CASSSGWTNYGYTL.